The 22 T cell receptor beta chains presented below share a single source sample, sequenced in a study of response to subunit inactivated influenza vaccine. TCRdb passed the RT-PCR reads through MiXCR, listing each CDR3 protein once. This table has under 200,000 distinct CDR3 sequences, 12% appearing once. The sample also formed part of further work on T cells expressing NK-cell markers. As that study records: 5'RACE template switching with UMIs produced the TCR beta cDNA.

The sample was CD8+ T cells sorted from PBMCs, taken less than 13 days after vaccination. The receptors were gathered from a middle-aged man who received an inactivated influenza vaccine.

This chain connects TRBV7-2 to TRBJ1-2, with TRBD1 identical over 7 bases. Trimming at V came to 1 base and at J to 12 bases, leaving 14 bases not matched to a gene. In germline, CDR1 is SGHTA, CDR2 FQGNSA. This CDR3 is built from 15 residues. As DNA, the CDR3 is TGTGCCAGCAGCTTAGTTTCTACAGGGGATGGTCGTGACACCTTC. Amino acid sequence: CASSLVSTGDGRDTF. Full variable domain (remainder filled in from reference TRBV7-2 and TRBJ1-2): GAGVSQSPSNKVTEKGKDVELRCDPISGHTALYWYRQSLGQGLEFLIYFQGNSAPDKSGLPSDRFSAERTGGSVSTLTIQRTQQEDSAVYLCASSLVSTGDGRDTFGSGTRLTVV.

This clonotype has just a few counts. CDR3: CASSLPSRGETQYF. DNA for the CDR3: TGTGCCAGCAGCTTACCTTCCAGAGGGGAGACCCAGTACTTC. The chain couples TRBV7-9 to TRBJ2-5; maybe TRBD2 (5 bases). The CDR3 is 14 amino acids. V dropped 2 bases and J dropped 5 bases, with 12 bases sitting between them. Looked up from germline, CDR1 is SEHNR and CDR2 is FQNEAQ (reference sequence).

This clonotype was observed a few times. The chain couples TRBV12-3 or TRBV12-4 to TRBJ2-7, with a tentative D call TRBD2 (5 bases). Deletions cut 6 bases from V and 3 bases from J, with 18 bases between. The CDR3 spans 15 residues. Written as DNA, the CDR3 is TGTGCCAGCAGCCGTGGAGGCCGTCCGGTCTACGAGCAGTACTTC. Amino acids: CASSRGGRPVYEQYF.

This sequence joins TRBV12-3 or TRBV12-4 and TRBJ2-2, with TRBD2 identical over 8 bases. The CDR3 totals 16 residues. The trim removed 7 bases at V and 3 bases at J, leaving 10 bases unmatched. The CDR3 DNA follows: TGTGCCAGCACCTCTGCCGGGGGGGCCGACACCGGGGAGCTGTTTTTT. Translating gives CASTSAGGADTGELFF.

This clonotype turned up a few times. This chain links TRBV7-9 with TRBJ2-2; D tentatively reads TRBD1 or TRBD2 (5 bases each). Trimming removed 2 bases from V and 6 bases from J, with 10 bases in between. CDR1 is SEHNR and CDR2 is FQNEAQ in the germline V gene (reference sequence). The CDR3 is 14 amino acids. The CDR3 protein is CASSLRDGAGELFF. CDR3 DNA: TGTGCCAGCAGCTTAAGGGACGGCGCCGGGGAGCTGTTTTTT.

The J gene is TRBJ2-7, the V gene TRBV20-1, with TRBD2 as a possible D gene (6 bases). The germline CDR1 and CDR2 sequences are DFQATT and SNEGSKA (reference sequence). The CDR3 consists of 16 residues. V lost 6 bases to trimming and J lost 2 bases, with 23 bases between them. CDR3 in amino acids: CSAAGSLRVATYEQYF. The CDR3 nucleotides are TGCAGTGCCGCGGGATCTCTCCGGGTGGCGACCTACGAGCAGTACTTC.

The rearrangement joins TRBV4-3 to TRBJ2-3, with 9 nucleotides matching TRBD2. CDR1 is LGHNA, CDR2 YSLEER, per germline. The J segment lost 5 bases and the V segment lost 2 bases, leaving 11 bases of the junction unmatched. This CDR3 contains 17 residues. CDR3 residues: CASSQWYSSGVGDTQYF. For the CDR3, the DNA is TGCGCCAGCAGCCAATGGTATTCTAGCGGGGTCGGAGATACGCAGTATTTT.

This clonotype has only a few counts. V and J are TRBV15 and TRBJ2-1; D may be TRBD1 (5 bases). Germline V gene data show CDR1 as LNHNV and CDR2 as YYDKDF (reference sequence). Trimming left V 0 bases short and J 2 bases short, with 11 bases between. The CDR3 contains 16 residues. For the CDR3, the DNA is TGTGCCACCAGCAGAGATCTGGCAGGGACCTACAATGAGCAGTTCTTC. This encodes CATSRDLAGTYNEQFF.

The rearrangement joins TRBV7-8 to TRBJ2-1; D assignment may be TRBD1 or TRBD2 (5 bases each). The CDR3 is made up of 16 amino acids. CDR1 SGHVS and CDR2 FQNEAQ come from the germline V gene. V lost 1 base to trimming and J lost 1 base, with 11 bases between them. The CDR3 is CASSLGGSSSYNEQFF. CDR3 DNA: TGTGCCAGCAGCTTAGGGGGGAGTAGTTCCTACAATGAGCAGTTCTTC.

This clonotype was seen a handful of times. The chain is built from TRBV28 and TRBJ2-3; 13 bases align to TRBD2. The CDR3 sequence is 18 residues long. The germline V gene has CDR1 MDHEN and CDR2 SYDVKM. With 3 bases clipped from V and 2 bases from J, the junction kept 8 bases outside the gene matches. CDR3 bases: TGTGCCAGCAGTTTGTTTAGAGGACTAGCGGGGGACACAGATACGCAGTATTTT. Its protein is CASSLFRGLAGDTDTQYF.

The chain carries TRBV6-2 or TRBV6-3 and TRBJ2-1; TRBD2 is a possible D gene (6 bases). Trimming removed 0 bases at V and 9 bases at J, with 18 bases between. The CDR3 spans 16 residues. The germline V gene encodes CDR1 MNHEY and CDR2 SVGEGT. CDR3 sequence: CASSYSWGTGDFEQFF. In DNA form, the CDR3 reads TGTGCCAGCAGTTACTCTTGGGGGACGGGGGACTTTGAGCAGTTCTTC.

The chain combines TRBV15 with TRBJ1-1; tentatively, D is TRBD1 (5 bases). The CDR3 length is 15 residues. The germline gives CDR1 LNHNV, CDR2 YYDKDF (reference sequence). V was shortened by 0 bases and J by 4 bases, with 12 bases between the two germline ends. CDR3 protein: CATSRDVREGTEAFF. The CDR3 region has the DNA TGTGCCACCAGCAGAGATGTCAGGGAGGGCACTGAAGCTTTCTTT. The full variable domain, rest sourced from reference TRBV15 and TRBJ1-1, is DAMVIQNPRYQVTQFGKPVTLSCSQTLNHNVMYWYQQKSSQAPKLLFHYYDKDFNNEADTPDNFQSRRPNTSFCFLDIRSPGLGDTAMYLCATSRDVREGTEAFFGQGTRLTVV.

This rearrangement joins TRBV10-3 to TRBJ2-7; 7 nucleotides line up with TRBD1. The CDR3 totals 13 residues. Germline CDR1 is ENHRY and CDR2 is SYGVKD. V lost 10 bases to trimming and J lost 7 bases; unmatched junction nucleotides: 13. CDR3: CASRDSLNGEQYF. The CDR3 DNA reads TGTGCCAGCAGGGACAGTCTCAACGGGGAGCAGTACTTC.

The V call is TRBV11-2, the J call TRBJ2-7; D call uncertain. V was clipped by 2 bases and J by 2 bases, with 13 bases between them. This CDR3 is built from 15 residues. Germline loops: CDR1 SGHAT, CDR2 FQNNGV. Here the CDR3 reads CASSLMFQSTYEQYF. In nucleotides, the CDR3 is TGTGCCAGCAGCTTAATGTTTCAGAGTACCTACGAGCAGTACTTC.

The chain combines TRBV7-8 with TRBJ2-5, with D possibly being TRBD1 or TRBD2 (5 bases each). This CDR3 spans 17 amino acids. The V gene lost 7 bases and the J gene lost 5 bases, with 26 bases spanning the gap. Germline values: CDR1 SGHVS, CDR2 FQNEAQ. CDR3 sequence reads: CASTTLGVVPKGETQYF. The CDR3 nucleotides read TGTGCCAGCACCACTTTGGGGGTCGTCCCAAAGGGTGAGACCCAGTACTTC.

CDR3 DNA sequence: TGTGCCTGGAGTGTAAACAGGGGGATCTGGGAGCTGTTTTTT. This gives the protein CAWSVNRGIWELFF. The chain has TRBV30 and TRBJ2-2, with TRBD1 matching over 8 bases. Germline assignment: CDR1 GTSNPN and CDR2 SVGIG (reference sequence). The CDR3 consists of 14 residues. Trimming cost V 0 bases and J 9 bases; bases outside gene matches: 6.

A few counts support this clonotype. The chain combines TRBV11-2 with TRBJ2-5, with 7 nucleotides matching TRBD2. The germline V gene has CDR1 SGHAT and CDR2 FQNNGV. V gave up 5 bases and J gave up 4 bases; unmatched junction bases: 7. There are 14 residues in the CDR3. CDR3: CASSPPGLPETQYF. CDR3 DNA: TGTGCCAGCAGCCCCCCGGGACTACCAGAGACCCAGTACTTC.

This clonotype has just a few counts. CDR3 sequence: CASSYAPPGPDETQYF. Here the CDR3 DNA reads TGTGCCAGCAGTTACGCCCCCCCGGGGCCGGATGAGACCCAGTACTTC. The gene calls are TRBV6-5 and TRBJ2-5, with D tentatively TRBD1 or TRBD2 (5 bases each). The germline CDR1 and CDR2 sequences are MNHEY and SVGAGI. CDR3 length: 16 amino acids. The germline V and J ends were trimmed by 2 bases and 5 bases, with 18 bases remaining between them.

CDR3 nucleotide sequence: TGTGCCAGCAGCCAAGGACAGGGTCTCGAGCAGTACTTC. Its protein is CASSQGQGLEQYF. V gene TRBV14 combines with J gene TRBJ2-7, with 7 bases identical to TRBD1. V gave up 1 base and J gave up 6 bases; unmatched junction bases: 3. CDR3 length: 13 amino acids. Germline V gene lookup returns CDR1 SGHDN and CDR2 FVKESK.

V gene TRBV6-2 or TRBV6-3 combines with J gene TRBJ1-1; D not resolved. The germline V gene encodes CDR1 MNHEY and CDR2 SVGEGT. Trimming stripped 2 bases from V and 1 base from J, with 17 bases between. This CDR3 spans 17 amino acids. The DNA of the CDR3 is TGTGCCAGCAGTTACGGACCAACCCCCTCGAGGAACACTGAAGCTTTCTTT. Encoded protein: CASSYGPTPSRNTEAFF.

V and J are TRBV7-6 and TRBJ2-3, with TRBD2 identical over 8 bases. The germline CDR1 and CDR2 sequences are SGHVS and FNYEAQ. CDR3 size: 15 residues. With 1 base clipped from V and 5 bases from J, the junction kept 5 bases outside the gene matches. This CDR3 reads CASSLERGLGDTQYF. The DNA of the CDR3 is TGTGCCAGCAGCTTAGAGCGGGGACTAGGAGATACGCAGTATTTT.

This clonotype turned up a few times. The V gene is TRBV11-2, the J gene TRBJ2-7; no clear D. Trimming removed 2 bases from V and 2 bases from J, with 22 bases in between. The CDR3 has 18 amino acids. Germline assignment: CDR1 SGHAT and CDR2 FQNNGV. The chain's CDR3 is CASSLNRPLSRTPYEQYF. The DNA for the CDR3 is TGTGCCAGCAGCTTAAATCGCCCACTTAGCCGAACGCCCTACGAGCAGTACTTC.